The clone carrying this TCR beta chain appeared a single time. The data are from a study of PD-L1 blockade in urothelial cancer. Method: immunoSEQ multiplex PCR; TCRdb's copy keeps in-frame clones and lacks some. The table has about 38,000 clones, roughly 90% seen once. V shed 6 bases, J shed 0 bases, and the junction held 7 bases outside the gene matches. Germline V gene data show CDR1 as MRHNA and CDR2 as SNTAGT. There are 15 residues in the CDR3. V gene TRBV6-4 combines with J gene TRBJ2-7; 8 bases align to TRBD2. The TCR was taken from a man aged 65 to 85 with urothelial cancer. The material was PBMCs, obtained around atezolizumab (anti-PD-L1) treatment. The CDR3 loop reads CASSELAGSSYEQYF. For the CDR3, the DNA is TGTGCCAGCAGCGAATTAGCGGGAAGCTCCTACGAGCAGTACTTC.